Sequencing of this T cell receptor (beta chain) was carried out in a study of T cells in tuberculosis. Germline V CDR1 and CDR2: MNHEY, SVGAGI. Trimming took off 0 bases at V and 4 bases at J, with 7 bases between the two ends. There are 14 residues in the CDR3. Produced via immunoSEQ multiplex PCR; TCRdb's table is partial and in-frame only. This sample yields over 40,000 clones, of which roughly 96% are seen a single time; about 3.8% belongs to the top ten. This receptor was obtained from a donor under 30 with latent tuberculosis or without tuberculosis infection. The genes are TRBV6-5 and TRBJ1-5; D remains unclear. Sequenced: PBMCs. The CDR3 here is CASSYSRGNQPQHF. The CDR3 coding sequence is TGTGCCAGCAGTTACTCACGAGGAAATCAGCCCCAGCATTTT.